This TCR beta chain was retrieved from a study of blood T cells in healthy people across ages. With a J-beta primer mix and a sample-barcoded 5' primer, a second PCR ran about 7 to 12 cycles. TCRdb reanalysed the 5' RACE reads using MiXCR and keeps one entry per CDR3 protein. The data hold around 650,000 distinct CDR3 sequences, with approximately 40% observed a single time. Germline values: CDR1 LGHNA, CDR2 YNFKEQ. Germline trimming cut 4 bases from V and 6 bases from J; bases unmatched to any gene: 7. The CDR3 covers 15 residues. This TCR derives from a man older than 75 in good health. Material for sequencing was blood. The chain uses TRBV4-2 and TRBJ1-4; 8 bases line up with TRBD1. CDR3 nucleotides: TGTGCCAGCAGCCTCCGAACAGGGGGGGATGAAAAACTGTTTTTT. Amino acid sequence: CASSLRTGGDEKLFF.